This entry lists 28 T cell receptor beta chains sequenced from one sample in a study of molecular identifiers for immune sequencing clone quantification. TCRdb reprocessed the PCR reads via MiXCR and lists one record per CDR3 protein. The data show some 88,000 distinct CDR3 sequences, with around 23% seen just once and around 1% held by the top ten. The sample consisted of naive CD8+ T cells from blood, with Jurkat cell RNA spiked in. The subset denotes: FACS-sorted CD8+CD4-CCR7+CD45RA+ naive T cells. These receptors were obtained from a human donor in good health. Some libraries in this study had Jurkat cell RNA spiked in.

In its sample, this clonotype was seen a few times. The chain joins TRBV9 to TRBJ2-7; maybe TRBD2 (5 bases). Looked up from germline, CDR1 is SGDLS and CDR2 is YYNGEE. CDR3 length: 15 residues. Trimming cost V 0 bases and J 0 bases, with 10 bases left between them. The chain's CDR3 is CASSVGTEVSYEQYF. DNA of the CDR3: TGTGCCAGCAGCGTAGGGACGGAGGTCTCCTACGAGCAGTACTTC. Looking up the rest from reference TRBV9 and TRBJ2-7 gives the full variable domain: DSGVTQTPKHLITATGQRVTLRCSPRSGDLSVYWYQQSLDQGLQFLIQYYNGEERAKGNILERFSAQQFPDLHSELNLSSLELGDSALYFCASSVGTEVSYEQYFGPGTRLTVT.

This clonotype was seen only a few times. The chain uses TRBV4-1 and TRBJ2-7; 13 nucleotides match TRBD2. V dropped 1 base and J dropped 5; count of bases not matched to a gene: 5. Germline values: CDR1 MGHRA, CDR2 YSYEKL. This CDR3 is built from 16 residues. In DNA, the CDR3 is TGCGCCAGCAGCCAAGGGACTAGCGGGAGTATGAACGAGCAGTACTTC. Translating gives CASSQGTSGSMNEQYF.

This clonotype has at least ten counts. The chain couples TRBV19 to TRBJ1-5; D gene unclear. Per the germline V gene, CDR1 is LNHDA and CDR2 is SQIVND (reference sequence). With 0 bases removed from V and 11 bases from J, the gap between germline ends came to 11 bases. The CDR3 has 13 residues. The CDR3 sequence is CASSIDQDLTQHF. As DNA, the CDR3 is TGTGCCAGTAGTATAGATCAAGACCTGACCCAGCATTTT.

This clonotype occurred a few times. The V and J genes are TRBV10-2 and TRBJ1-1, with D maybe TRBD1 (5 bases). The CDR3 has 13 residues. V was cut by 6 bases and J by 5 bases, with 13 bases left in between. The germline V gene has CDR1 WSHSY and CDR2 SAAADI. The CDR3 region has the DNA TGCGCCAGCAGGATAGCAGGGTCGACTGAAGCTTTCTTT. Encoded protein: CASRIAGSTEAFF.

This clonotype was detected ten times or more. The rearrangement joins TRBV20-1 to TRBJ2-7; 9 bases align to TRBD1. Germline V gene data show CDR1 as DFQATT and CDR2 as SNEGSKA (reference sequence). The CDR3 runs 14 residues. V was pared by 3 bases and J by 4 bases, with 7 bases of the junction left unmatched. CDR3 residues: CSARGDRGFYEQYF. CDR3 nucleotide sequence: TGCAGTGCTAGGGGAGACAGGGGGTTTTACGAGCAGTACTTC.

The V gene is TRBV12-5, the J gene TRBJ2-7; tentative D call: TRBD2 (5 bases). This CDR3 spans 15 amino acids. The V and J ends lost 0 bases and 5 bases respectively, with 14 bases between them. Germline V gives CDR1 LGHNT, CDR2 FRNRAP. CDR3 region: CASGLVRGRYNEQYF. DNA of the CDR3: TGTGCTAGTGGTTTGGTACGTGGGAGATACAACGAGCAGTACTTC.

At least ten counts were recorded for this clonotype. The chain carries TRBV6-5 and TRBJ2-6, with no clear D. Between the trimmed V and J ends, which lost 5 bases and 2 bases, there was a span of 7 bases. This CDR3 region has 14 residues. Germline-derived CDR1 and CDR2 are MNHEY and SVGAGI. Written as DNA, the CDR3 is TGTGCCAGCAGTCTCGGCGCTGGGGCCAACGTCCTGACTTTC. It codes for CASSLGAGANVLTF.

This clonotype has a count of ten or more. This chain links TRBV30 with TRBJ2-3; TRBD1 matches at 8 bases. CDR3 length: 15 residues. J was trimmed by 0 bases and V by 6 bases; bases with no gene match: 8. Germline V lookup: CDR1 GTSNPN, CDR2 SVGIG (reference sequence). The CDR3 sequence is CACSRTGSSTDTQYF. In nucleotides, the CDR3 is TGTGCCTGCTCCAGGACAGGGAGTAGCACAGATACGCAGTATTTT.

This clonotype has at least ten counts. This rearrangement joins TRBV6-5 to TRBJ1-4, with D possibly TRBD1 on 6 matching bases. Germline V gene sequence: CDR1 MNHEY, CDR2 SVGAGI. V lost 5 bases to trimming and J lost 8 bases, with 18 bases between them. CDR3 length equals 15 residues. CDR3 DNA: TGTGCCAGCAGTCATGGGGTTGCAGGGGTGGAAAAACTGTTTTTT. Its protein is CASSHGVAGVEKLFF.

This clonotype came up many times. The V gene is TRBV6-5, the J gene TRBJ2-3; TRBD2 matches 8 bases. CDR1 MNHEY and CDR2 SVGAGI come from the germline V gene. After removal of 6 bases from V and 4 bases from J, the junction contained 9 bases not matched to a gene. This CDR3 region has 15 residues. CDR3 DNA sequence: TGTGCCAGCAGCTGGCTAGCGGGTCGACCAGATACGCAGTATTTT. Translated: CASSWLAGRPDTQYF.

Only a few counts were recorded for this clonotype. The CDR3 end shows no conserved phenylalanine or tryptophan, and so a read error is likely. This sequence joins TRBV7-9 and TRBJ2-7; 9 positions match TRBD1. In germline, CDR1 is SEHNR, CDR2 FQNEAQ (reference sequence). V lost 1 base to trimming and J lost 2 bases; unmatched junction nucleotides: 0. The CDR3 spans 14 residues. CDR3 loop: CASSLGTGAYEQYL. CDR3 coding DNA: TGTGCCAGCAGCTTAGGGACAGGGGCCTACGAGCAGTACCTC.

This clonotype has a count of ten or more. The rearrangement uses TRBV20-1 and TRBJ2-7; D gene uncertain. The CDR3 runs to 14 residues. The V gene's germline CDR1 is DFQATT and CDR2 SNEGSKA (reference sequence). The germline V and J ends were trimmed by 1 base and 0 bases, with 10 bases remaining between them. The CDR3 DNA reads TGCAGTGCTAGAGCCTTGGACGGCTCCTACGAGCAGTACTTC. It yields the protein CSARALDGSYEQYF.

This rearrangement joins TRBV20-1 to TRBJ1-1; 7 bases align to TRBD1. The trim removed 1 base at V and 3 bases at J, leaving 2 bases unmatched. CDR3 length: 13 amino acids. Germline assignment: CDR1 DFQATT and CDR2 SNEGSKA (reference sequence). CDR3 residues: CSARGQGDTEAFF. DNA of the CDR3: TGCAGTGCTAGAGGCCAGGGGGACACTGAAGCTTTCTTT.

As concerns this clonotype: Being one base from a much bigger clone, this may be a read error. The chain links TRBV6-2 or TRBV6-3 to TRBJ1-2; 7 bases are a match to TRBD1. Per germline, CDR1 MNHEY and CDR2 SVGEGT. The CDR3 sequence is 14 residues long. CDR3 residues: CARSYSSGGYGYTF. The CDR3 DNA reads TGTGCCAGGAGTTACTCGTCAGGGGGCTATGGCTACACCTTC.

This clonotype was seen many times. This chain links TRBV27 with TRBJ2-6; D remains ambiguous. This CDR3 is 12 amino acids long. Germline V gives CDR1 MNHEY, CDR2 SMNVEV (reference sequence). The germline V and J ends were trimmed by 4 bases and 2 bases, with 0 bases remaining between them. For the CDR3, the DNA is TGTGCCAGCAGTTCTGGGGCCAACGTCCTGACTTTC. It codes for CASSSGANVLTF.

This clonotype was recorded many times. J is TRBJ2-7 and V is TRBV29-1; 8 positions agree with TRBD1. There are 12 residues in the CDR3. The V and J ends lost 4 bases and 2 bases, in that order; junction bases with no gene match: 1. Per the germline V gene, CDR1 is SQVTM and CDR2 is ANQGSEA. This chain's CDR3 is CSVVTGAYEQYF. CDR3 DNA: TGCAGCGTTGTGACAGGGGCCTACGAGCAGTACTTC.

Ten or more counts support this clonotype. The chain recombines TRBV20-1 with TRBJ2-7; perhaps TRBD1 as D (6 bases). This CDR3 region has 14 residues. Per the germline V gene, CDR1 is DFQATT and CDR2 is SNEGSKA (reference sequence). The V end lost 5 bases, the J end lost 2 bases, and 16 bases lay between the germline ends. The DNA of the CDR3 is TGCAGTGCTCTAATTCGACAGGAAACCTACGAGCAGTACTTC. Translated, it gives CSALIRQETYEQYF.

This clonotype occurred once. This may stem from a read error, because a much larger clone lies one nucleotide away. V and J are TRBV3-1 and TRBJ2-2; D may be TRBD1 (7 bases). This CDR3 is 14 amino acids long. The germline CDR1 and CDR2 sequences are LGHDT and YNNKEL (reference sequence). The CDR3 DNA sequence: TGTGCCAGCAGCCACTGGGACAGCACCGGGGGGCTGTTTTTT. Translating it yields CASSHWDSTGGLFF.

The gene calls are TRBV7-9 and TRBJ2-1, with 9 bases lining up with TRBD1. With 0 bases clipped from V and 7 bases from J, the junction kept 7 bases outside the gene matches. The CDR3 contains 16 residues. Germline CDR1 is SEHNR and CDR2 is FQNEAQ (reference sequence). CDR3 DNA sequence: TGTGCCAGCAGCTTAGCTCCGGGACAGGGCATGAATGAGCAGTTCTTC. It yields the protein CASSLAPGQGMNEQFF.

In this sample, this clonotype turned up many times. The V gene is TRBV12-3 or TRBV12-4, the J gene TRBJ2-2; 10 nucleotides align to TRBD2. V was clipped by 10 bases and J by 3 bases; unmatched bases: 11. This CDR3 has 16 amino acids. The CDR3 nucleotides read TGTGCCAACAAACGCCCCGGGACTAGCGACACCGGGGAGCTGTTTTTT. Its protein is CANKRPGTSDTGELFF.

J is TRBJ2-1 and V is TRBV28; D gene unclear. The CDR3 sequence is 14 residues long. Germline CDR1 MDHEN, CDR2 SYDVKM. Trimming cost V 2 bases and J 3 bases, with 8 bases left between them. DNA of the CDR3: TGTGCCAGCAGTTTAACTGGAAGCTACAATGAGCAGTTCTTC. Translated, it gives CASSLTGSYNEQFF.

This clonotype has a count of ten or more. This rearrangement joins TRBV11-3 to TRBJ2-1; 7 nucleotides line up with TRBD1. There are 13 residues in the CDR3. Trimming cost V 2 bases and J 10 bases; bases outside gene matches: 5. Per the germline V gene, CDR1 is SGHNT and CDR2 is YENEEA. The CDR3 here is CASSLTTGLEQFF. The CDR3, as DNA: TGTGCCAGCAGCTTAACGACAGGGTTAGAGCAGTTCTTC.

This clonotype turned up a few times. A read error may explain this, as a much larger clone is one base away. The chain recombines TRBV28 with TRBJ2-3; D unresolved. This CDR3 region has 14 residues. The germline V gene has CDR1 MDHEN and CDR2 SYDVKM. DNA of the CDR3: TGTGCCAGCAGTTTTAAGGAGCCCACAGATGCGCAGTATTTT. Its translation is CASSFKEPTDAQYF. Looking up the rest from reference TRBV28 and TRBJ2-3 gives the full variable domain: DVKVTQSSRYLVKRTGEKVFLECVQDMDHENMFWYRQDPGLGLRLIYFSYDVKMKEKGDIPEGYSVSREKKERFSLILESASTNQTSMYLCASSFKEPTDAQYFGPGTRLTVL.

V gene TRBV4-1 combines with J gene TRBJ2-7, with a tentative D call TRBD2 (6 bases). CDR1 MGHRA and CDR2 YSYEKL come from the germline V gene. Deletions cut 0 bases from V and 3 bases from J, with 15 bases between. The CDR3 runs to 16 residues. Written as DNA, the CDR3 is TGCGCCAGCAGCCAAGAAGAAGGGACTCCGGTCTACGAGCAGTACTTC. The encoded protein is CASSQEEGTPVYEQYF.

This clonotype was observed at least ten times. The genes are TRBV12-3 or TRBV12-4 and TRBJ1-1; a possible D gene is TRBD1 (5 bases). Trimming stripped 4 bases from V and 7 bases from J, with 10 bases between. The CDR3 has 12 amino acids. The CDR3 DNA follows: TGTGCCAGCAGTTCATTAGGGGTTGAAGCTTTCTTT. It codes for CASSSLGVEAFF.

The CDR3 spells CASQPARDSATYEQYF. The CDR3 DNA reads as TGCGCCAGCCAACCCGCACGGGACAGTGCTACCTACGAGCAGTACTTC. V and J are TRBV5-1 and TRBJ2-7; 7 bases map to TRBD1. Germline V gene sequence: CDR1 SGHRS, CDR2 YFSETQ. The junction had 15 bases not matched to a gene; V was cut back by 7 bases and J by 2 bases. This CDR3 comprises 16 residues.

As for this clonotype: This may come from a read error, since a much larger clone is one base off. The chain uses TRBV4-3 and TRBJ2-7; 9 bases agree with TRBD1. Per germline, CDR1 LGHNA and CDR2 YSLEER. J was trimmed by 5 bases and V by 6 bases; bases with no gene match: 8. The CDR3 sequence is 14 residues long. The CDR3 bases are TGCGCCAGCAGTGCCGGACAGGGGAGCCACGAGCAGTACTTC. As protein: CASSAGQGSHEQYF.

This clonotype showed up many times. V usage is TRBV6-5 and J usage is TRBJ2-3; 7 nucleotides align to TRBD2. Germline lookup yields CDR1 MNHEY and CDR2 SVGAGI. J lost 1 base, V lost 3 bases, and 4 bases had no gene match. The CDR3 is 15 residues long. The CDR3 coding sequence is TGTGCCAGCAGTTATGGCGGGGGTGGCACAGATACGCAGTATTTT. This codes for CASSYGGGGTDTQYF.